This TCR beta chain was identified in a study of blood T cell repertoires in COVID-19. Looking at the study overall: Samples of COVID-19 (acute and convalescent) were obtained from the United States, Italy and Spain.

Germline values: CDR1 ENHRY, CDR2 SYGVKD. The trim removed 5 bases at V and 2 bases at J, leaving 5 bases unmatched. This CDR3 has 15 residues. Original analysis: Reference gene primer amplification in the assay estimated nucleated cell counts. Libraries were prepared by immunoSEQ multiplex PCR; TCRdb keeps only in-frame clonotypes and omits some of them. V and J calls and clone size are those listed in that table; D and trimming were worked out from the DNA. Altogether 200,000 to 250,000 clones are present, around 84% being singletons, with the ten largest covering approximately 2.6%. The TCR originated in a man aged 50-59 years who had recovered from COVID-19. The chain employs TRBV10-3 and TRBJ2-7; 11 bases agree with TRBD1. Sequenced sample: peripheral blood. The CDR3 region is CAISTDRGQTYEQYF. The CDR3 region has the DNA TGTGCCATCAGTACGGACAGGGGGCAAACCTACGAGCAGTACTTC.